This T cell receptor beta chain was observed in a study of shared clonotypes between healthy human individuals. Study findings and constraints: Generation probabilities were higher for clonotypes shared across all four sorted-subset donors than for unshared ones.

Positive CCR7 selection of CD45RO-negative cells yielded the naive CD8 cells, and terminally differentiated effector memory CD45RA+ cells were excluded. This clone showed up just once. What it recognizes is unknown. Profiling relied on immunoSEQ multiplex PCR, and the TCRdb table lists in-frame clones only, not all of them. This sample has about 2 million clones, with about 95% found just once. The sequence derives from a man between 18 and 35 years old in good health. The specimen sequenced was naive CD8+ T cells sorted from blood.

The CDR3 bases are TGTGCCAGCAGCAGCAGGACTAGCGGGAGGGCCTACGAGCAGTACTTC. Its translation is CASSSRTSGRAYEQYF. The V call is TRBV7-9, the J call TRBJ2-5, with 15 bases lining up with TRBD2. TRBJ2-7 explains the end of the DNA better; the J call may be wrong. The CDR3 length is 16 residues. Germline CDR1 SEHNR, CDR2 FQNEAQ (reference sequence).